Listed below are T cell receptor beta chains from one sample, sequenced in a study of Graves' ophthalmopathy and Graves' hyperthyroidism. TCRdb reprocessed the multiplex PCR reads with MiXCR, giving one entry per CDR3 protein. The top ten hold 2.4% of the sample, which has about 370,000 distinct CDR3 sequences, about a sixth seen once. Input material: peripheral blood. All receptors come from an adult woman with stable Graves' hyperthyroidism. CDR3s leave out the opening cysteine and the closing phenylalanine or tryptophan.

v_call	cdr3_length	j_call	cdr3_aa
TRBV6-1	17	TRBJ2-6	ASSERATATNPGANVLT
TRBV4-3	13	TRBJ2-7	ASSQAVDYTWEQY
TRBV6-1	15	TRBJ1-2	ASSPRTGGMANYGYT
TRBV12-3/TRBV12-4	11	TRBJ2-2	ASSAIGTGELF
TRBV6-1	11	TRBJ2-7	ASSEAPSYEQY
TRBV6-1	12	TRBJ2-2	ASNSGRATGELF
TRBV27	12	TRBJ2-7	ASSFLGGSYEQY
TRBV5-1	14	TRBJ2-2	ASSLAETRVTGELF
TRBV7-8	13	TRBJ2-7	ASSLLSQGPYEQY
TRBV6-1	13	TRBJ2-7	ASSVLVLGPYEQY
TRBV28	13	TRBJ2-7	ASNSPGGGSYEQY
TRBV28	10	TRBJ2-7	ASSPPAGEQY
TRBV4-3	14	TRBJ1-2	ASSQDTGQGGYGYT
TRBV4-3	10	TRBJ1-2	ASSQGLVSYT
TRBV12-3/TRBV12-4	14	TRBJ2-7	ASSLSRSDVGYEQY
TRBV12-3/TRBV12-4	12	TRBJ1-1	ASSFTPTITEAF
TRBV18	13	TRBJ2-7	ASSPREGNAYEQY
TRBV9	14	TRBJ2-4	ASSVSPGTGGNIQY
TRBV7-8	15	TRBJ1-5	ASSLRGAGVSNQPQH
TRBV7-2	12	TRBJ2-7	ASSPGDFSYEQY
TRBV12-3/TRBV12-4	13	TRBJ2-7	ASSYGGPESYEQY
TRBV20-1	11	TRBJ1-5	SARDREDQPQH
TRBV7-8	12	TRBJ2-2	ASSRPSATGELF
TRBV11-2	13	TRBJ1-2	ASSLVKNSLWRYT
TRBV5-1	12	TRBJ2-4	ASSLGNRGNIQY
TRBV29-1	8	TRBJ2-2	SVRTGELF
TRBV12-3/TRBV12-4	13	TRBJ2-2	ASSPSGQYTGELF
TRBV4-3	14	TRBJ2-2	ASSAREKGGTGELF
TRBV27	13	TRBJ2-2	ASSLASTNTGELF
TRBV11-2	10	TRBJ2-1	ASSPTGIEQF
TRBV11-2	13	TRBJ1-1	ASSPYGGADTEAF
TRBV3-1	12	TRBJ1-2	ASSQQGFDYGYT
TRBV11-2	13	TRBJ1-1	ASSLGLKGTNEAF
TRBV10-3	13	TRBJ2-7	AISESRGTAYEQY
TRBV4-1	14	TRBJ2-2	ASSQARTLWTGELF
TRBV28	15	TRBJ2-5	ASSPADGLAGWETQY
TRBV6-2/TRBV6-3	15	TRBJ1-1	ASKSAGTGGLNTEAF
TRBV29-1	11	TRBJ1-1	SELGQGATEAF
TRBV7-2	14	TRBJ1-6	ASSLSGTGIRRALH
TRBV7-9	11	TRBJ2-7	ASSQTTPFEQY
TRBV12-3/TRBV12-4	12	TRBJ1-1	ASSLGQGSTEAF
TRBV27	15	TRBJ2-7	ASSPSVLAGTSYEQY
TRBV6-1	13	TRBJ2-5	ASSVGTGGVKTQY
TRBV12-3/TRBV12-4	14	TRBJ1-3	ASSSRTGGVGNTIY
TRBV20-1	11	TRBJ2-5	SAYQGSEETQY
TRBV5-1	14	TRBJ1-6	ASSLAGGARNSPLH
TRBV19	11	TRBJ2-1	ASRDKSHNEQF
TRBV11-2	12	TRBJ2-2	ASTEQVYTGELF